The 27 T cell receptor beta chains reported below all come from one sample, sequenced in a study of technical replicates of blood from a few donors. This table comes from immunoSEQ multiplex PCR, and its TCRdb copy is limited to in-frame clones, with some not included. Of 75,000 to 95,000 clones listed, roughly 96% are singletons. Sequencing used T cells isolated from PBMCs. The receptor source for this set is a human donor in good health.

V usage is TRBV28 and J usage is TRBJ2-3; 14 nucleotides line up with TRBD2. The CDR3 totals 18 residues. Germline CDR1 MDHEN, CDR2 SYDVKM. Trimming removed 8 bases from V and 3 bases from J; junction bases left unmatched: 13. The CDR3 coding sequence is TGTGCCAGCGGGCGACTAGCGGGAGGGCCGAGGGGGACAGATACGCAGTATTTT. Translation gives CASGRLAGGPRGTDTQYF. Filled out from reference TRBV28 and TRBJ2-3, the complete variable domain reads DVKVTQSSRYLVKRTGEKVFLECVQDMDHENMFWYRQDPGLGLRLIYFSYDVKMKEKGDIPEGYSVSREKKERFSLILESASTNQTSMYLCASGRLAGGPRGTDTQYFGPGTRLTVL.

This sequence joins TRBV7-9 and TRBJ1-2, with D possibly being TRBD1 (5 bases). The CDR3 loop spans 18 amino acids. The V gene lost 3 bases and the J gene lost 2 bases, with 22 bases spanning the gap. Germline V gene lookup returns CDR1 SEHNR and CDR2 FQNEAQ (reference sequence). This CDR3 is CASSLIVRGSGKNYGYTF. CDR3 in DNA: TGTGCCAGCAGCTTGATTGTTCGGGGGTCAGGAAAGAACTATGGCTACACCTTC.

Comment on this clone: At one of its ends the junction is not consistent with the germline gene, which may arise from a read error. The V call is TRBV2, the J call TRBJ2-3; the match to TRBD2 covers 9 bases. The CDR3 has 17 residues. CDR1 and CDR2 from the germline V gene are SNHLY and FYNNEI. The CDR3, as DNA: TGTGCCAGCAGTGTGGGACTAGCAATCGGGGGCACATATACGCAGTATTTT. The encoded protein is CASSVGLAIGGTYTQYF.

This clone was recorded only once. The J gene is TRBJ2-1, the V gene TRBV15; 12 bases line up with TRBD1. The germline gives CDR1 LNHNV, CDR2 YYDKDF (reference sequence). V was clipped by 8 bases and J by 9 bases; unmatched bases: 11. The CDR3 covers 15 residues. The CDR3 coding sequence is TGTGCCACCGGACCCCGGGACAGGGGGCGTACTGAGCAGTTCTTC. Translated: CATGPRDRGRTEQFF.

This sequence joins TRBV4-1 and TRBJ1-2, with D uncertain. CDR3 length: 18 residues. V was shortened by 0 bases and J by 0 bases, with 17 bases between the two germline ends. CDR1 is MGHRA, CDR2 YSYEKL, per germline. The CDR3, as DNA: TGCGCCAGCAGCCAAGAACCCCAGACCGGCGGTACTAACTATGGCTACACCTTC. The encoded protein is CASSQEPQTGGTNYGYTF.

A remark on this clone: At one of its ends the junction is not consistent with the germline gene, which may arise from a read error. This chain connects TRBV2 to TRBJ2-7, with D possibly being TRBD2 (7 bases). CDR1 and CDR2 from the germline V gene are SNHLY and FYNNEI. The CDR3 length is 13 residues. The CDR3 region has the DNA TGTGCCAGCAGTGTCCAGCGGGACATGGAAGCGGACTTC. It translates to CASSVQRDMEADF. Filled out from reference TRBV2 and TRBJ2-7, the complete variable domain reads EPEVTQTPSHQVTQMGQEVILRCVPISNHLYFYWYRQILGQKVEFLVSFYNNEISEKSEIFDDQFSVERPDGSNFTLKIRSTKLEDSAMYFCASSVQRDMEADFGPGTRLTVT.

This chain joins TRBV28 and TRBJ2-7, with unresolved D. V lost 3 bases and J 11 bases, leaving 14 bases between the germline ends. The CDR3 consists of 12 residues. Germline CDR1 is MDHEN and CDR2 is SYDVKM. CDR3 in DNA: TGTGCCAGCAGTTTTGCCCGAGAAATTGAGTACTTC. Residues: CASSFAREIEYF.

This chain connects TRBV30 to TRBJ1-6; 7 bases fit TRBD1. The CDR3 contains 15 residues. Germline CDR1 and CDR2: GTSNPN and SVGIG (reference sequence). The V and J ends lost 3 bases and 9 bases, in that order; junction bases with no gene match: 11. The CDR3 spells CAWSPNQGDGSPLHF. For the CDR3, the DNA is TGTGCCTGGAGCCCCAATCAGGGGGATGGTTCACCCCTCCACTTT.

The genes are TRBV28 and TRBJ2-5; D unclear. The germline V gene has CDR1 MDHEN and CDR2 SYDVKM. The CDR3 extends over 12 amino acids. The V and J ends lost 5 bases and 14 bases respectively, with 18 bases between them. The CDR3 DNA reads as TGTGCCAGCAGTCCACATAACACCTTAGCTTACTTC. This gives the protein CASSPHNTLAYF.

This chain connects TRBV4-1 to TRBJ2-7, with D possibly being TRBD2 (5 bases). Trimming took off 6 bases at V and 5 bases at J, with 17 bases between the two ends. Germline V gene sequence: CDR1 MGHRA, CDR2 YSYEKL. CDR3 length equals 14 residues. This chain's CDR3 is CASRDLATLDEQYF. Written as DNA, the CDR3 is TGCGCCAGCAGGGACTTAGCAACCCTTGACGAGCAGTACTTC.

J is TRBJ1-2 and V is TRBV5-4; 9 bases line up with TRBD1. This CDR3 spans 16 amino acids. Germline V gene lookup returns CDR1 SGHNT and CDR2 YYREEE (reference sequence). J was trimmed by 3 bases and V by 4 bases; bases with no gene match: 10. The CDR3 DNA reads TGTGCCAGCAGCCTCGGGGGGGGACAGGGTGACTATGGCTACACCTTC. As protein: CASSLGGGQGDYGYTF.

The chain couples TRBV14 to TRBJ2-3, with D possibly being TRBD2 (5 bases). V shed 4 bases and J shed 0 bases, with 23 bases lying between them. This CDR3 is built from 19 residues. CDR1 and CDR2 from the germline V gene are SGHDN and FVKESK. The CDR3 DNA follows: TGTGCCAGCAGCCCCCAACTCGGTCAGCGGACTCTTAGCACAGATACGCAGTATTTT. It codes for CASSPQLGQRTLSTDTQYF.

The V gene is TRBV27, the J gene TRBJ1-1; 7 bases align to TRBD1. This CDR3 is 15 amino acids long. Germline V gene data show CDR1 as MNHEY and CDR2 as SMNVEV (reference sequence). The trim removed 2 bases at V and 10 bases at J, leaving 13 bases unmatched. For the CDR3, the DNA is TGTGCCAGCAGTTTACTTCCGAACTACCGGGACAGAGCTTTCTTT. The encoded protein is CASSLLPNYRDRAFF.

The sample holds one count of this clone. The V gene is TRBV5-1, the J gene TRBJ2-1, with D possibly matching TRBD1 (6 bases). The CDR3 totals 15 residues. The ends were cut back, 4 bases at V and 3 bases at J, with 14 bases in the middle. CDR1 SGHRS and CDR2 YFSETQ come from the germline V gene. Written as DNA, the CDR3 is TGCGCCAGCAGCGCGAGAGGGGGAGACTACAATGAGCAGTTCTTC. This gives the protein CASSARGGDYNEQFF.

The V call is TRBV6-5, the J call TRBJ1-2; possible D gene TRBD1, 5 bases. This CDR3 is built from 16 residues. Per germline, CDR1 MNHEY and CDR2 SVGAGI. V shed 1 base and J shed 6 bases, with 18 bases lying between them. For the CDR3, the DNA is TGTGCCAGCAGTTACTTCCCCTTAAGGGGTTTAGATGGCTACACCTTC. As protein: CASSYFPLRGLDGYTF.

The genes are TRBV5-4 and TRBJ1-1; maybe TRBD1 (6 bases). Per the germline V gene, CDR1 is SGHNT and CDR2 is YYREEE (reference sequence). Between the trimmed V and J ends, which lost 2 bases and 6 bases, there was a span of 17 bases. The CDR3 runs 15 residues. In nucleotides, the CDR3 is TGTGCCAGCAGCTTTAGTGTTGGGGGGGCGGCTGAAGCTTTCTTT. This gives the protein CASSFSVGGAAEAFF.

The CDR3 DNA follows: TGCGCCAGCAGCCAAGACGGACAGGGGGAGGGCTACACCTTC. As protein: CASSQDGQGEGYTF. This sequence joins TRBV4-1 and TRBJ1-2, with 10 bases fitting TRBD1. Germline V gives CDR1 MGHRA, CDR2 YSYEKL. The CDR3 is made up of 14 amino acids. V was clipped by 0 bases and J by 8 bases; unmatched bases: 3.

V is TRBV9 and J is TRBJ1-2; TRBD1 might be the D (5 bases). Germline CDR1 reads SGDLS; CDR2 reads YYNGEE. There are 16 residues in the CDR3. Trimming shortened V by 4 bases and J by 4 bases, and 20 bases separated the two germline ends. CDR3 DNA: TGTGCCAGCAGCTTCTATGGGGCCGCCAGCCGCTATGGCTACACCTTC. Its translation is CASSFYGAASRYGYTF. Using reference TRBV9 and TRBJ1-2 for the parts outside the CDR3, the full variable domain is DSGVTQTPKHLITATGQRVTLRCSPRSGDLSVYWYQQSLDQGLQFLIQYYNGEERAKGNILERFSAQQFPDLHSELNLSSLELGDSALYFCASSFYGAASRYGYTFGSGTRLTVV.

The V and J genes are TRBV6-1 and TRBJ2-7, with 12 bases aligning to TRBD1. With V trimmed by 6 bases and J by 5 bases, 8 bases remained unmatched. The germline gives CDR1 MNHNS, CDR2 SASEGT. This CDR3 has 15 amino acids. The CDR3 loop reads CASRWGTGGYDEQYF. The DNA for the CDR3 is TGTGCCAGCAGGTGGGGGACAGGGGGCTACGACGAGCAGTACTTC.

This chain joins TRBV7-9 and TRBJ2-5, with 11 bases lining up with TRBD2. Unmatched junction bases numbered 4, after V lost 5 bases and J lost 5 bases. The CDR3 runs to 14 residues. Germline assignment: CDR1 SEHNR and CDR2 FQNEAQ (reference sequence). DNA for the CDR3: TGTGCCAGCAGCCCTAGCGGGGGGCAGGAGACCCAGTACTTC. It encodes CASSPSGGQETQYF.

J is TRBJ2-3 and V is TRBV27; 14 bases align to TRBD2. The J segment lost 6 bases and the V segment lost 6 bases, leaving 14 bases of the junction unmatched. This CDR3 has 18 amino acids. Germline CDR1 is MNHEY and CDR2 is SMNVEV (reference sequence). The DNA of the CDR3 is TGTGCCAGCAGCCGACTAGCGGGAGGGCAAAACCCCACGGATACGCAGTATTTT. Amino acids: CASSRLAGGQNPTDTQYF.

The chain uses TRBV5-4 and TRBJ2-2, with 9 bases aligning to TRBD2. This CDR3 has 14 residues. Germline lookup yields CDR1 SGHNT and CDR2 YYREEE (reference sequence). Germline trimming cut 0 bases from V and 7 bases from J; bases unmatched to any gene: 1. The CDR3 nucleotides are TGTGCCAGCAGCTTGGAAGCGGGGGGCGGGGAGCTGTTTTTT. Amino acids: CASSLEAGGGELFF.

V gene TRBV5-1 combines with J gene TRBJ2-5; 7 nucleotides line up with TRBD1. The CDR3 runs 14 residues. V dropped 2 bases and J dropped 5; count of bases not matched to a gene: 6. Germline lookup yields CDR1 SGHRS and CDR2 YFSETQ. The CDR3 nucleotides read TGCGCCAGCAGCTTCACAGGGGTACGGGAGACCCAGTACTTC. This encodes CASSFTGVRETQYF.

CDR3 coding DNA: TGTGCCAGTAGGCCACAGGGTACCTCTGGAAACACCATATATTTT. As protein: CASRPQGTSGNTIYF. This chain joins TRBV19 and TRBJ1-3, with a tentative D call TRBD1 (6 bases). The V gene lost 6 bases and the J gene lost 0 bases, with 12 bases spanning the gap. The length of the CDR3 is 15 residues. Germline assignment: CDR1 LNHDA and CDR2 SQIVND (reference sequence).

This sequence joins TRBV9 and TRBJ1-6, with D possibly TRBD1 on 5 matching bases. Germline assignment: CDR1 SGDLS and CDR2 YYNGEE. The ends were cut back, 7 bases at V and 7 bases at J, with 12 bases in the middle. The CDR3 spans 13 residues. CDR3 sequence reads: CASRVGGNSPLHF. In nucleotides, the CDR3 is TGTGCCAGCCGAGTTGGGGGGAATTCACCCCTCCACTTT. Based on the CDR3 plus reference TRBV9 and TRBJ1-6, the full variable domain is DSGVTQTPKHLITATGQRVTLRCSPRSGDLSVYWYQQSLDQGLQFLIQYYNGEERAKGNILERFSAQQFPDLHSELNLSSLELGDSALYFCASRVGGNSPLHFGNGTRLTVT.

CDR3 nucleotide sequence: TGTGCCAGCAGTCCCGGTACTAGCGCGGACGAGCAGTACTTC. Translated, it gives CASSPGTSADEQYF. This rearrangement joins TRBV6-1 to TRBJ2-7; 7 nucleotides agree with TRBD2. Germline values: CDR1 MNHNS, CDR2 SASEGT. The junction had 9 bases not matched to a gene; V was cut back by 5 bases and J by 5 bases. The CDR3 has 14 amino acids.

J is TRBJ2-7 and V is TRBV19, with D perhaps matching TRBD2 (5 bases). CDR1 and CDR2 (germline): LNHDA, SQIVND (reference sequence). This CDR3 spans 14 amino acids. The germline V and J ends were trimmed by 2 bases and 4 bases, with 12 bases remaining between them. CDR3: CASSIWASGYEQYF. For the CDR3, the DNA is TGTGCCAGTAGTATATGGGCCTCGGGGTACGAGCAGTACTTC.